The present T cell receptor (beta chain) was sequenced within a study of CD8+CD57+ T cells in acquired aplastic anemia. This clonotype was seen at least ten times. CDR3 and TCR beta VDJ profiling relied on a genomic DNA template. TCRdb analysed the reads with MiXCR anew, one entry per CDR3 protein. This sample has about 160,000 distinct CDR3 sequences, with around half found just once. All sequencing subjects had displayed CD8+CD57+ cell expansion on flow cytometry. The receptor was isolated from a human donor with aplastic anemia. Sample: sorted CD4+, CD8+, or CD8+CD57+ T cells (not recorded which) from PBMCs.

CDR3 in DNA: TGTGCCAGTAGTATAATACCCGACAGGCGGCATCAGCCCCAGCATTTT. It specifies CASSIIPDRRHQPQHF. This rearrangement joins TRBV19 to TRBJ1-5; tentatively, D is TRBD1 (6 bases). The germline V gene encodes CDR1 LNHDA and CDR2 SQIVND (reference sequence). This CDR3 spans 16 amino acids. V gave up 2 bases and J gave up 5 bases, with 16 bases separating them. Complete variable domain (other parts from reference TRBV19 and TRBJ1-5): DGGITQSPKYLFRKEGQNVTLSCEQNLNHDAMYWYRQDPGQGLRLIYYSQIVNDFQKGDIAEGYSVSREKKESFPLTVTSAQKNPTAFYLCASSIIPDRRHQPQHFGDGTRLSIL.